The entry below describes one TCR beta chain. Its antigen remains unidentified. This sample stems from a study of a mutant IDH1 vaccine in newly diagnosed glioma. Sequencing was performed with immunoSEQ multiplex PCR; in TCRdb, only in-frame clones are kept and a portion is missing. The data show approximately 25,000 clones, roughly 82% seen once. This sample's time point: week 47, end of study. Vaccination comprised doses that each held 300 ug of mutant IDH1 20-mer peptide, plus topical imiquimod. Scheduled for weeks 1, 3, 5, 7, 11, 15, 19 and 23, eight vaccinations were given to patients. Donors had new WHO grade 3 or 4 IDH1-mutant, ATRX-lost astrocytomas. Study-level results: Top-clonotype changes in peripheral T cells seemed unrelated to pseudoprogression.

Germline V lookup: CDR1 LNHNV, CDR2 YYDKDF (reference sequence). Trimming cost V 1 base and J 5 bases, with 5 bases left between them. CDR3 length equals 13 residues. The chain carries TRBV15 and TRBJ2-2, with no clear D. The TCR comes from a man aged 40-55 years with glioma. Some clones in this sample may be carry-over from other donors' samples. The material sequenced was PBMCs, taken from a glioma patient whose treatment included an IDH1 peptide vaccine. CDR3 loop: CATSRVLTGELFF. The CDR3 bases are TGTGCCACCAGCAGAGTTCTTACCGGGGAGCTGTTTTTT.